Listed below are T cell receptor beta chains from one sample, sequenced in a study of T cells in Graves' hyperthyroidism and ophthalmopathy. TCRdb re-derived calls from the multiplex PCR reads in MiXCR, one entry per CDR3 protein. In the table there are around 660,000 distinct CDR3 sequences, 45% of which are singletons. Specimen: peripheral blood or thyroid tissue (not recorded which). These receptor sequences come from an adult man with Graves' disease, either hyperthyroidism or ophthalmopathy (not recorded which). The conserved cysteine and the conserved F or W are not part of the CDR3 here.

TRBV7-6	TRBJ2-7	ASSPGPISYEQY
TRBV12-3/TRBV12-4	TRBJ1-5	ASSLRQGDQPQH
TRBV5-1	TRBJ2-2	ASSPKPGADRELF
TRBV24-1	TRBJ1-4	ATSEQVSGKLF
TRBV7-9	TRBJ2-7	ASSSKGPDEQY
TRBV20-1	TRBJ2-7	SATPRDRVYEQY
TRBV6-5	TRBJ2-5	ASSGDGESVTQY
TRBV6-5	TRBJ1-3	ASSRESGNTIY
TRBV7-8	TRBJ1-1	ASSSGLGPYTEAF
TRBV10-2	TRBJ2-7	ASRHKLAGVSSYEQY
TRBV20-1	TRBJ1-5	SANRGDNQPQH
TRBV7-9	TRBJ2-5	ASSQDSTAGVPKPQY
TRBV6-5	TRBJ2-2	ATIGTSNTGELF
TRBV9	TRBJ2-7	ASSVGAGGGDEQY
TRBV6-6	TRBJ1-2	ASSYATGTVYGYT
TRBV19	TRBJ1-2	ASSTGQGNSGYT
TRBV12-3/TRBV12-4	TRBJ2-2	ASNDRVAGELF
TRBV20-1	TRBJ2-2	SARGRDSGSVLELF
TRBV7-6	TRBJ1-6	ASSLGSGGGNSPLH
TRBV12-3/TRBV12-4	TRBJ2-7	ASSYLTTGSYEQY
TRBV20-1	TRBJ2-5	SAREGGLPQETQY
TRBV7-2	TRBJ1-2	ASSSIRGQGWDGYT
TRBV7-2	TRBJ2-3	ASSEYRPDSTDTQY
TRBV9	TRBJ1-1	ASSVVEGWGTEAF
TRBV29-1	TRBJ2-7	SVGQINYEQY
TRBV15	TRBJ1-5	ATSPGDSNQPQH
TRBV25-1	TRBJ1-1	ASSAGRGEAF
TRBV20-1	TRBJ2-5	SARRRRSNQPQY
TRBV7-9	TRBJ2-5	ASDGTGDETQY
TRBV2	TRBJ2-7	ASSEWDREQY
TRBV10-3	TRBJ2-3	AISEPTSVRGSTDTQY
TRBV9	TRBJ1-3	ASSHDRGLSGNTIY
TRBV14	TRBJ1-3	ASSQIGSLQEGNTIY
TRBV10-1	TRBJ1-4	ASGFDRVGEKLF
TRBV29-1	TRBJ1-5	SVQGTGNQPQH
TRBV2	TRBJ1-5	ASSASDRGPSQPQH
TRBV5-8	TRBJ1-4	ASSSVGEKLF
TRBV10-2	TRBJ2-6	ASSEHGASGANVLT
TRBV9	TRBJ1-1	ASSATGQDTEAF
TRBV7-9	TRBJ1-2	ASSRQGSSNYGYT
TRBV7-1	TRBJ1-2	ASSPRIGGGYGYT
TRBV24-1	TRBJ1-2	ATGDRTYGYT
TRBV19	TRBJ1-1	ASSTPGGHEAF
TRBV24-1	TRBJ1-2	ATSRRSHGNYGYT